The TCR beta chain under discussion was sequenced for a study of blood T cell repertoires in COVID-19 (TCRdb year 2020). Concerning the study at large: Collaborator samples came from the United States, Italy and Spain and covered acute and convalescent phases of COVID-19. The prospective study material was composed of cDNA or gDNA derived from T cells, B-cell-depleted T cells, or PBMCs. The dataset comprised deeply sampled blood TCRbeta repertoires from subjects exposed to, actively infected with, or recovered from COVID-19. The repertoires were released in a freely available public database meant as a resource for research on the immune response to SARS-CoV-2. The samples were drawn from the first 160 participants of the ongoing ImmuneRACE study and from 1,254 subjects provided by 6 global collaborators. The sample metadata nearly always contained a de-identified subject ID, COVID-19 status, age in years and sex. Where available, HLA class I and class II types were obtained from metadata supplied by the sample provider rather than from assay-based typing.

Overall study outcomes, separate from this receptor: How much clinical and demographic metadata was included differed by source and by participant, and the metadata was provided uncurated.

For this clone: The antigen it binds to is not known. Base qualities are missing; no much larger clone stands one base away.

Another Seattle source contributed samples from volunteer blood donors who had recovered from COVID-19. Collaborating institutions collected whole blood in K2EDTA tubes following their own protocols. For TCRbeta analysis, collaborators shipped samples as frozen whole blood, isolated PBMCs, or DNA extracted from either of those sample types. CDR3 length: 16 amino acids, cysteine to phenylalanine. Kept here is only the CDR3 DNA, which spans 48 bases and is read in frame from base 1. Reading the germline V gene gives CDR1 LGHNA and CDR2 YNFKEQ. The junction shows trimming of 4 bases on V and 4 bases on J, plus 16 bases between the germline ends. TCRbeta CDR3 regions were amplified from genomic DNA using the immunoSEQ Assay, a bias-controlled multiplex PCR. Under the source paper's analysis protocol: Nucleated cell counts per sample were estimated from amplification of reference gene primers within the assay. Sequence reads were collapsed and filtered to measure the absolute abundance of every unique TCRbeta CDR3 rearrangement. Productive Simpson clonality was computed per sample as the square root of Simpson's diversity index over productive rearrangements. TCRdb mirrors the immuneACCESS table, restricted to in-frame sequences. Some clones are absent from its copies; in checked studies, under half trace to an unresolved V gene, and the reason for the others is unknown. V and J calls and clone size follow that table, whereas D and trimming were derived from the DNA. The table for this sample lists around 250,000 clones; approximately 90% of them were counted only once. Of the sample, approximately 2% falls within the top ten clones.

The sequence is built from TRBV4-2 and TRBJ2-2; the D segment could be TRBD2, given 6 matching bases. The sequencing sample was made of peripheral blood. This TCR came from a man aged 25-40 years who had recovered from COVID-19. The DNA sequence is TGTGCCAGCAGCCCAGCCGGGAGCGGTCTCACCGGGGAGCTGTTTTTT. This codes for CASSPAGSGLTGELFF.